This is a list of T cell receptor beta chains from one sample in a study of beta chain features in type 1 diabetes. Generated by immunoSEQ multiplex PCR, the TCRdb table keeps only in-frame clones and is missing some. In the table there are about 160,000 clones, about 9% of which are singletons. What was sequenced was central memory CD4+ T cells from blood. The receptors stem from a woman aged 18-29 years with type 1 diabetes. CDR3s include the opening cysteine and the closing phenylalanine or tryptophan. D genes are given only for firm matches. Some rows have no size entry. The others give once, few or many, or a class for an expanded clone.

clone size: .
D gene: .
V gene: TRBV5-6
J gene: TRBJ2-7
CDR3 DNA: TGTGCCAGCACCATAGGCGGACTGGGGTGGGGGCAGTACTTC
CDR3 protein: CASTIGGLGWGQYF

clone size: few
D gene: .
V gene: TRBV5-4
J gene: TRBJ2-1
CDR3 DNA: TGTGCCAGCAGCTTGAGTGTAGGCGGGATCAATGAGCAGTTCTTC
CDR3 protein: CASSLSVGGINEQFF

clone size: .
D gene: TRBD2
V gene: TRBV4-3
J gene: TRBJ2-1
CDR3 DNA: TGCGCCAGCAGCCCACAACTAGCGGGCGGGGGTCACAATGAGCAGTTCTTC
CDR3 protein: CASSPQLAGGGHNEQFF

clone size: few
D gene: .
V gene: TRBV28
J gene: TRBJ2-3
CDR3 DNA: TGTGCCATCTCAACACTGGGGACAGGGGCGATAGCGGGAGGGTTAGATCCAGATACGCAGTATTTT
CDR3 protein: CAISTLGTGAIAGGLDPDTQYF

clone size: few
D gene: .
V gene: TRBV15
J gene: TRBJ2-1
CDR3 DNA: TGTGCCACCAGCAGAGATACTGACAGCCGCTCCTACAATGAGCAGTTCTTC
CDR3 protein: CATSRDTDSRSYNEQFF

clone size: few
D gene: TRBD1
V gene: TRBV11-2
J gene: TRBJ2-5
CDR3 DNA: TGTGCCAGCGGGACAGGGGCGCGGGAGACCCAGTACTTC
CDR3 protein: CASGTGARETQYF

clone size: few
D gene: .
V gene: TRBV4-3
J gene: TRBJ1-4
CDR3 DNA: TGCGCCAGCAGCCAAGATCTCGGGAGCGTTAATGAAAAACTGTTTTTT
CDR3 protein: CASSQDLGSVNEKLFF

clone size: few
D gene: TRBD2
V gene: TRBV5-1
J gene: TRBJ2-5
CDR3 DNA: TGCGCCAGCAGCTTACGACTAGCGGGGGTGCAAGAGACCCAGTACTTC
CDR3 protein: CASSLRLAGVQETQYF

clone size: .
D gene: .
V gene: TRBV7-2
J gene: TRBJ2-1
CDR3 DNA: TGTGCCAGCAGCTCCATTGGGGAGGCGGGTGAGCAGTTCTTC
CDR3 protein: CASSSIGEAGEQFF

clone size: .
D gene: .
V gene: TRBV5-4
J gene: TRBJ2-3
CDR3 DNA: TGTGCCAGCAGCTTGTCCTCAGATACGCAGTATTTT
CDR3 protein: CASSLSSDTQYF

clone size: few
D gene: TRBD2
V gene: TRBV28
J gene: TRBJ2-7
CDR3 DNA: TGTGCCAGCAGTCGCGCTAGCGGTTACTCCTACGAGCAGTACTTC
CDR3 protein: CASSRASGYSYEQYF

clone size: .
D gene: .
V gene: TRBV7-9
J gene: TRBJ1-2
CDR3 DNA: TGTGCCAGCAGCTTAGTTACCCGACAGTACGACTATGGCTACACCTTC
CDR3 protein: CASSLVTRQYDYGYTF

clone size: few
D gene: .
V gene: TRBV28
J gene: TRBJ2-3
CDR3 DNA: TGTGCCAGCAGCCCGCCCCGTCCGGCACAGGGTACGCAGTATTTT
CDR3 protein: CASSPPRPAQGTQYF

clone size: .
D gene: TRBD1
V gene: TRBV11-3
J gene: TRBJ2-6
CDR3 DNA: TGTGCCAGCAGCCCCGGGACAGGGGATGGTGGGGCCAACGTCCTGACTTTC
CDR3 protein: CASSPGTGDGGANVLTF

clone size: few
D gene: TRBD1
V gene: TRBV29-1
J gene: TRBJ2-7
CDR3 DNA: TGCAGCGTTGAGGGGACAGCCTACGAGCAGTACTTC
CDR3 protein: CSVEGTAYEQYF

clone size: .
D gene: .
V gene: TRBV9
J gene: TRBJ1-4
CDR3 DNA: TGTGCCAGCAGCCTGGCTGCAACTAATGAAAAACTGTTTTTT
CDR3 protein: CASSLAATNEKLFF

clone size: .
D gene: TRBD1
V gene: TRBV13
J gene: TRBJ2-7
CDR3 DNA: TGTGCCAGCAGTCTTCGGGACAGGCCCTCCTACGAGCAGTACTTC
CDR3 protein: CASSLRDRPSYEQYF

clone size: few
D gene: .
V gene: TRBV11-2
J gene: TRBJ2-3
CDR3 DNA: TGTGCCAGCAGCTCCAAGGGGGGGTACACAGATACGCAGTATTTT
CDR3 protein: CASSSKGGYTDTQYF

clone size: few
D gene: .
V gene: TRBV10-3
J gene: TRBJ1-1
CDR3 DNA: TGTGCCATCAGTGAGTACTATACTGAAGCTTTCTTT
CDR3 protein: CAISEYYTEAFF

clone size: .
D gene: .
V gene: TRBV18
J gene: TRBJ1-5
CDR3 DNA: TGTGCCAGCTCACGGGAGGGCAATCAGCCCCAGCATTTT
CDR3 protein: CASSREGNQPQHF

clone size: .
D gene: TRBD2
V gene: TRBV5-4
J gene: TRBJ2-2
CDR3 DNA: TGTGCCAGCAGCTCACCTAGCGGGGATGGCGGGGAGCTGTTTTTT
CDR3 protein: CASSSPSGDGGELFF

clone size: few
D gene: TRBD2
V gene: TRBV29-1
J gene: TRBJ2-7
CDR3 DNA: TGCAGCGCTCGGGACGGGGGGGCATACGAGCAGTACTTC
CDR3 protein: CSARDGGAYEQYF

clone size: .
D gene: .
V gene: TRBV11-2
J gene: TRBJ2-5
CDR3 DNA: TGTGCCAGCCGTCCGGCCGGGATACAAGAGACCCAGTACTTC
CDR3 protein: CASRPAGIQETQYF

clone size: .
D gene: TRBD2
V gene: TRBV29-1
J gene: TRBJ2-5
CDR3 DNA: TGCAGCGTTGGGACTAGCGGGGGGGTGCGGACCCAGTACTTC
CDR3 protein: CSVGTSGGVRTQYF

clone size: few
D gene: TRBD2
V gene: TRBV27
J gene: TRBJ2-1
CDR3 DNA: TGTGCCAGCAGTAGGGGAGGGACTAGCGGAAGCAATGAGCAGTTCTTC
CDR3 protein: CASSRGGTSGSNEQFF

clone size: few
D gene: .
V gene: TRBV11-2
J gene: TRBJ2-7
CDR3 DNA: TGTGCCAGCAGCTTTATAGAACGTCCGACCTACGAGCAGTACTTC
CDR3 protein: CASSFIERPTYEQYF

clone size: few
D gene: TRBD2
V gene: TRBV28
J gene: TRBJ2-1
CDR3 DNA: TGTGCCAGCAGATATAGCGGGAGGGCCACGGGTGAGCAGTTCTTC
CDR3 protein: CASRYSGRATGEQFF

clone size: few
D gene: .
V gene: TRBV7-2
J gene: TRBJ1-2
CDR3 DNA: TGTGCCAGCAGCTTGGCCGGCGGGGGGGGCTACACCTTC
CDR3 protein: CASSLAGGGGYTF